The 28 T cell receptor beta chains reported below all come from one sample, sequenced in a study of OX40 agonist ivuxolimab in advanced cancers. Here immunoSEQ multiplex PCR was the method, and the copy in TCRdb shows in-frame clones only, minus some. In the table there are approximately 38,000 clones, around 86% of which are singletons. The sample in question was CD4+ or CD8+ T cells sorted from blood, obtained in a trial of the OX40 agonist ivuxolimab. These receptors all come from an adult with an advanced solid tumor such as melanoma, head and neck, liver or kidney cancer.

The chain has TRBV5-1 and TRBJ2-1, with 10 bases lining up with TRBD2. Germline CDR1 reads SGHRS; CDR2 reads YFSETQ. The CDR3 loop spans 15 amino acids. The V segment lost 4 bases and the J segment 3 bases; nucleotides outside the gene matches: 4. The CDR3 protein is CASSHGTSDYNEQFF. The CDR3 coding sequence is TGCGCCAGCAGCCACGGGACTAGCGACTACAATGAGCAGTTCTTC. The complete variable domain, with remaining parts taken from reference TRBV5-1 and TRBJ2-1, reads KAGVTQTPRYLIKTRGQQVTLSCSPISGHRSVSWYQQTPGQGLQFLFEYFSETQRNKGNFPGRFSGRQFSNSRSEMNVSTLELGDSALYLCASSHGTSDYNEQFFGPGTRLTVL.

The rearrangement links TRBV4-2 to TRBJ2-1, with D possibly called TRBD1 or TRBD2 (6 bases each). Germline-derived CDR1 and CDR2 are LGHNA and YNFKEQ. CDR3 length: 15 amino acids. Trimming left V 5 bases short and J 3 bases short, with 14 bases between. CDR3 DNA sequence: TGTGCCAGCAGCTCAGGAGGGGGTAACTACAATGAGCAGTTCTTC. It specifies CASSSGGGNYNEQFF.

J is TRBJ1-5 and V is TRBV28; D is unclear. The CDR3 is 14 residues long. Trimming shortened V by 3 bases and J by 5 bases, and 11 bases separated the two germline ends. Germline-derived CDR1 and CDR2 are MDHEN and SYDVKM. CDR3 nucleotides: TGTGCCAGCAGTTTCGGCCCCTTGGATCAGCCCCAGCATTTT. It encodes CASSFGPLDQPQHF.

The J gene is TRBJ1-2, the V gene TRBV10-3, with 9 nucleotides matching TRBD1. CDR1 and CDR2 from the germline V gene are ENHRY and SYGVKD. Germline trimming cut 6 bases from V and 6 bases from J; bases unmatched to any gene: 5. The CDR3 has 13 amino acids. The CDR3 spells CAISGQGKNGYTF. For the CDR3, the DNA is TGTGCCATCAGCGGACAGGGGAAGAATGGCTACACCTTC.

Note on this clone: A junction boundary mismatches the germline segment, possibly from a read error. The chain combines TRBV7-7 with TRBJ2-2; D might be TRBD2 (6 bases). There are 14 residues in the CDR3. In germline, CDR1 is SSHAT, CDR2 FNYEAQ (reference sequence). CDR3 amino acids: CASSLSGGTGELFF. Written as DNA, the CDR3 is TGTGCTAGCAGCTTATCTGGCGGGACTGGGGAGCTGTTTTTT.

The V gene is TRBV5-1, the J gene TRBJ2-3, with D perhaps TRBD1 (6 bases). V was trimmed by 1 base and J by 0 bases, leaving 9 bases between them. Germline CDR1 and CDR2: SGHRS and YFSETQ. The CDR3 has 15 amino acids. Written as DNA, the CDR3 is TGCGCCAGCAGCTTGCTCGGGACAAGCACAGATACGCAGTATTTT. Translating gives CASSLLGTSTDTQYF.

The chain links TRBV11-2 to TRBJ1-1; no firm D call. The CDR3 extends over 16 amino acids. The ends were cut back, 6 bases at V and 0 bases at J, with 17 bases in the middle. Germline CDR1 is SGHAT and CDR2 is FQNNGV. CDR3 bases: TGTGCCAGCAGTGTAGGTTTGGATTACATGAACACTGAAGCTTTCTTT. Translation: CASSVGLDYMNTEAFF.

The rearrangement links TRBV5-1 to TRBJ1-4; D gene unclear. The germline V gene encodes CDR1 SGHRS and CDR2 YFSETQ. V was pared by 4 bases and J by 2 bases, with 15 bases between. The length of the CDR3 is 16 residues. The CDR3 spells CASSPIPLGTNEKLFF. The CDR3 DNA reads TGCGCCAGCAGCCCAATCCCGTTAGGCACTAATGAAAAACTGTTTTTT.

V gene TRBV19 combines with J gene TRBJ1-4, with D maybe TRBD1 (5 bases). Trimming removed 5 bases from V and 0 bases from J, with 10 bases in between. The CDR3 has 15 amino acids. From germline, CDR1 is LNHDA and CDR2 SQIVND (reference sequence). CDR3 nucleotides: TGTGCCAGTAGTTCCACACAGGCAACTAATGAAAAACTGTTTTTT. This codes for CASSSTQATNEKLFF.

V is TRBV6-1 and J is TRBJ1-1; 7 bases match TRBD1. This CDR3 contains 15 residues. J was trimmed by 0 bases and V by 5 bases; bases with no gene match: 6. Germline CDR1 and CDR2: MNHNS and SASEGT. CDR3 sequence reads: CASSPVGTVNTEAFF. The CDR3 DNA reads as TGTGCCAGCAGTCCTGTGGGGACAGTGAACACTGAAGCTTTCTTT.

The chain couples TRBV5-1 to TRBJ1-1; D uncertain. The CDR3 length is 14 residues. Trimming stripped 0 bases from V and 0 bases from J, with 6 bases between. Germline V gives CDR1 SGHRS, CDR2 YFSETQ. DNA of the CDR3: TGCGCCAGCAGCTTGGGCCCCATGAACACTGAAGCTTTCTTT. Amino acid sequence: CASSLGPMNTEAFF.

The chain combines TRBV12-5 with TRBJ1-5; 9 positions match TRBD1. CDR1 is LGHNT and CDR2 is FRNRAP in the germline V gene. The CDR3 sequence is 14 residues long. The ends lost 6 bases at V and 7 bases at J; junction bases unmatched: 7. CDR3 nucleotides: TGTGCTAGTGGACCACAGGGGGCACGCCAGCCCCAGCATTTT. It yields the protein CASGPQGARQPQHF. Full variable domain (rest looked up from reference TRBV12-5 and TRBJ1-5): DARVTQTPRHKVTEMGQEVTMRCQPILGHNTVFWYRQTMMQGLELLAYFRNRAPLDDSGMPKDRFSAEMPDATLATLKIQPSEPRDSAVYFCASGPQGARQPQHFGDGTRLSIL.

This clone was observed a few times. The chain is built from TRBV10-2 and TRBJ2-7; D not resolved. Germline CDR1 is WSHSY and CDR2 is SAAADI. Trimming left V 6 bases short and J 6 bases short, with 15 bases between. The CDR3 runs to 13 residues. The DNA for the CDR3 is TGCGCCAGCAGGTCAATAAGTGACGGCGAGCAGTACTTC. Protein sequence: CASRSISDGEQYF.

The genes are TRBV4-1 and TRBJ2-3; 7 bases are shared with TRBD1. The germline CDR1 and CDR2 sequences are MGHRA and YSYEKL. V shed 4 bases and J 1 base; nucleotides not matched to a gene: 5. The CDR3 runs to 15 residues. The chain's CDR3 is CASSPSGTGTDTQYF. The CDR3 bases are TGCGCCAGCAGCCCTTCCGGGACAGGCACAGATACGCAGTATTTT.

The J gene is TRBJ2-1, the V gene TRBV19, with D maybe TRBD2 (6 bases). CDR1 is LNHDA and CDR2 is SQIVND in the germline V gene (reference sequence). V lost 3 bases, J lost 1 base, and 10 bases lay in between. The CDR3 extends over 15 amino acids. CDR3 sequence (DNA): TGTGCCAGTAGTATGCTAGCGAGTTCCTACAATGAGCAGTTCTTC. Its protein is CASSMLASSYNEQFF.

This clone was detected only a few times. The V call is TRBV7-9, the J call TRBJ1-3, with D possibly being TRBD1 (6 bases). The CDR3 sequence is 14 residues long. Trimming took off 1 base at V and 8 bases at J, with 12 bases between the two ends. CDR1 and CDR2 (germline): SEHNR, FQNEAQ (reference sequence). The CDR3 here is CASSLGQGQDTIYF. The CDR3 nucleotides are TGTGCCAGCAGCTTAGGTCAGGGGCAGGACACCATATATTTT.

The chain carries TRBV7-2 and TRBJ2-1; 7 bases are shared with TRBD2. The CDR3 is made up of 15 amino acids. Trimming took 5 bases from V and 3 from J; bases not matched to a gene: 7. Germline CDR1 SGHTA, CDR2 FQGNSA. Here the CDR3 DNA reads TGTGCCAGCAGCCTACTAGCGAGAAACTACAATGAGCAGTTCTTC. Its protein product is CASSLLARNYNEQFF.

The rearrangement uses TRBV4-2 and TRBJ2-5; TRBD1 matches 9 bases. The CDR3 has 16 amino acids. V shed 0 bases, J shed 6 bases, and the junction held 8 bases outside the gene matches. Germline values: CDR1 LGHNA, CDR2 YNFKEQ. The CDR3 protein is CASSQEADRGLKTQYF. CDR3 sequence (DNA): TGTGCCAGCAGCCAAGAAGCGGACAGGGGATTGAAGACCCAGTACTTC.

This rearrangement joins TRBV7-8 to TRBJ1-2; tentative D call: TRBD1 (6 bases). V dropped 5 bases and J dropped 7 bases, with 20 bases sitting between them. The CDR3 is made up of 15 amino acids. Germline V lookup: CDR1 SGHVS, CDR2 FQNEAQ. The CDR3 DNA sequence: TGTGCCAGCAGCCCGGGACACCTTTCAATGGGTGGCTACACCTTC. It codes for CASSPGHLSMGGYTF.

The J gene is TRBJ1-2, the V gene TRBV30, with 7 bases that match TRBD1. This CDR3 comprises 13 residues. The V gene end was trimmed by 5 bases and the J gene end by 3 bases; junction bases not matched to a gene: 6. Per germline, CDR1 GTSNPN and CDR2 SVGIG (reference sequence). The CDR3 nucleotides read TGTGCCTGGGCCAGGGGGTCGGACTATGGCTACACCTTC. This codes for CAWARGSDYGYTF.

This clone is a singleton in its sample. This chain joins TRBV29-1 and TRBJ2-7; 7 bases agree with TRBD1. This CDR3 has 12 amino acids. The germline V gene has CDR1 SQVTM and CDR2 ANQGSEA. J lost 2 bases, V lost 4 bases, and 2 bases had no gene match. The CDR3 protein is CSVGGTAYEQYF. Written as DNA, the CDR3 is TGCAGCGTTGGGGGGACAGCCTACGAGCAGTACTTC.

This rearrangement joins TRBV29-1 to TRBJ1-1; D call uncertain. V dropped 4 bases and J dropped 0 bases, with 12 bases sitting between them. Germline CDR1 and CDR2: SQVTM and ANQGSEA. The length of the CDR3 is 14 residues. CDR3 nucleotide sequence: TGCAGCGTTGGCGACGGTATATTGAACACTGAAGCTTTCTTT. Translation gives CSVGDGILNTEAFF.

The rearrangement joins TRBV10-2 to TRBJ2-2; TRBD2 is a possible D gene (7 bases). Germline loops: CDR1 WSHSY, CDR2 SAAADI. V was trimmed by 8 bases and J by 4 bases, leaving 14 bases between them. This CDR3 has 14 amino acids. The CDR3 loop reads CASWTAGRTGELFF. The CDR3 DNA reads as TGCGCCAGCTGGACAGCGGGGCGCACCGGGGAGCTGTTTTTT.

V gene TRBV5-1 combines with J gene TRBJ2-5; TRBD2 aligns across 8 bases. The end of the DNA aligns better with TRBJ2-7, so the J call may be wrong. Germline CDR1 and CDR2: SGHRS and YFSETQ. The CDR3 has 16 amino acids. The CDR3 loop is CASSLGGAGVAYEQYF. The CDR3 DNA sequence: TGCGCCAGCAGCTTGGGGGGAGCGGGAGTGGCCTACGAGCAGTACTTC.

In this sample, this clone turned up once. The V call is TRBV28, the J call TRBJ1-5; the D gene is possibly TRBD1 (5 bases). V shed 5 bases and J shed 1 base, with 12 bases lying between them. Germline values: CDR1 MDHEN, CDR2 SYDVKM. CDR3 length equals 15 residues. CDR3 nucleotides: TGTGCCAGCAGTCCTCTGGAGGGGAGCAATCAGCCCCAGCATTTT. This encodes CASSPLEGSNQPQHF.

The V call is TRBV19, the J call TRBJ2-5, with D possibly being TRBD1 (6 bases). The CDR3 contains 14 residues. The germline V gene encodes CDR1 LNHDA and CDR2 SQIVND (reference sequence). V dropped 2 bases and J dropped 8 bases, with 15 bases sitting between them. CDR3 sequence: CASSIPWDTRTQYF. The CDR3 DNA reads as TGTGCCAGTAGTATACCTTGGGACACCCGAACCCAGTACTTC.

Here the CDR3 reads CSVELAGTTGELFF. CDR3 in DNA: TGCAGCGTTGAACTAGCGGGGACCACCGGGGAGCTGTTTTTT. This rearrangement joins TRBV29-1 to TRBJ2-2; 9 nucleotides align to TRBD2. The CDR3 is 14 residues long. With 2 bases clipped from V and 4 bases from J, the junction kept 2 bases outside the gene matches. CDR1 is SQVTM and CDR2 is ANQGSEA in the germline V gene.

The chain uses TRBV29-1 and TRBJ1-6; D not certain. This CDR3 contains 10 residues. Germline V gene data show CDR1 as SQVTM and CDR2 as ANQGSEA. V gave up 6 bases and J gave up 8 bases, with 5 bases separating them. The CDR3 bases are TGCAGCGTAGTGGATTCACCCCTCCACTTT. Amino acids: CSVVDSPLHF.